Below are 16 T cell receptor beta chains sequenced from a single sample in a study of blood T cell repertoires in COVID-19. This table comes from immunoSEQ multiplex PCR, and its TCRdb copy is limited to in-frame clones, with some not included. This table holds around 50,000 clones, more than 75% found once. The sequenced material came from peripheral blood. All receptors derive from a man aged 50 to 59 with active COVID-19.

CDR3 sequence: CASSDPGQGAGEQYF. Written as DNA, the CDR3 is TGTGCCAGCAGTGACCCGGGACAGGGGGCCGGGGAGCAGTACTTC. The rearrangement links TRBV6-6 to TRBJ2-7, with 12 bases lining up with TRBD1. This CDR3 spans 15 amino acids. V lost 5 bases and J lost 7; bases outside the gene matches: 9. Germline-derived CDR1 and CDR2 are MNHNY and SVGAGI (reference sequence).

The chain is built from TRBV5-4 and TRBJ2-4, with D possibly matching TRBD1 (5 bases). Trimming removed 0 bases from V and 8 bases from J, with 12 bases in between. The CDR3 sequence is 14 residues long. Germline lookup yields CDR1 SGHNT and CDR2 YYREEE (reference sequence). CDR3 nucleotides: TGTGCCAGCAGCTTGGACCAAACAGGATACATTCAGTACTTC. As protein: CASSLDQTGYIQYF. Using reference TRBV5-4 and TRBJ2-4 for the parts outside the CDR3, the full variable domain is ETGVTQSPTHLIKTRGQQVTLRCSSQSGHNTVSWYQQALGQGPQFIFQYYREEENGRGNFPPRFSGLQFPNYSSELNVNALELDDSALYLCASSLDQTGYIQYFGAGTRLSVL.

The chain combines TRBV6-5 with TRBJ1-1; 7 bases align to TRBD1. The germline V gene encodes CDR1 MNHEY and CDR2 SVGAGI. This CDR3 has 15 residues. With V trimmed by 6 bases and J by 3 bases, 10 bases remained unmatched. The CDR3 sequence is CASSRDREMDTEAFF. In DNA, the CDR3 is TGTGCCAGCAGCCGAGACAGGGAAATGGACACTGAAGCTTTCTTT.

Here the CDR3 reads CASSFSGGGETQYF. In DNA, the CDR3 is TGCGCCAGCAGTTTCAGCGGGGGGGGCGAGACCCAGTACTTC. This chain uses TRBV10-2 with TRBJ2-5, with 10 bases lining up with TRBD2. The CDR3 is 14 amino acids. The V segment lost 5 bases and the J segment 5 bases; nucleotides outside the gene matches: 5. The V gene's germline CDR1 is WSHSY and CDR2 SAAADI.

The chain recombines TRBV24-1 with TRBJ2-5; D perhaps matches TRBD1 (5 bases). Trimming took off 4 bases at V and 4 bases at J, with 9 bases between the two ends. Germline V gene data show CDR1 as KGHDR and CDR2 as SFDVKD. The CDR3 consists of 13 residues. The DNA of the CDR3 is TGTGCCACCAGTGAACCAGGGCGAGAGACCCAGTACTTC. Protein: CATSEPGRETQYF.

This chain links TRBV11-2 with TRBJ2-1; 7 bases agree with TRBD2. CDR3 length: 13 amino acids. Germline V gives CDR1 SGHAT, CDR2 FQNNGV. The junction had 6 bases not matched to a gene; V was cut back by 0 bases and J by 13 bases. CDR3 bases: TGTGCCAGCAGCTTAGATCCGACTAGCTCACAGTTCTTC. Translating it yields CASSLDPTSSQFF. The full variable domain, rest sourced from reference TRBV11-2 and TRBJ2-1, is EAGVAQSPRYKIIEKRQSVAFWCNPISGHATLYWYQQILGQGPKLLIQFQNNGVVDDSQLPKDRFSAERLKGVDSTLKIQPAKLEDSAVYLCASSLDPTSSQFFGPGTRLTVL.

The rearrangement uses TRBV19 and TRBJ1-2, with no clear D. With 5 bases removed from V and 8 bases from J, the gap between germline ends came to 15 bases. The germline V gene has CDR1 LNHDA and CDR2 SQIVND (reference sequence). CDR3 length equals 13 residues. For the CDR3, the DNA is TGTGCCAGTAGTGACCGGGATCGCAGGGGCTACACCTTC. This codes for CASSDRDRRGYTF. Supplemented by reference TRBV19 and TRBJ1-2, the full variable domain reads DGGITQSPKYLFRKEGQNVTLSCEQNLNHDAMYWYRQDPGQGLRLIYYSQIVNDFQKGDIAEGYSVSREKKESFPLTVTSAQKNPTAFYLCASSDRDRRGYTFGSGTRLTVV.

DNA for the CDR3: TGCGCCAGCAGCTTGAAACTCGCAGGGGCTCCAGGTGGCTACACCTTC. Translating gives CASSLKLAGAPGGYTF. V gene TRBV5-1 combines with J gene TRBJ1-2; tentative D call: TRBD1 (6 bases). Per the germline V gene, CDR1 is SGHRS and CDR2 is YFSETQ. The CDR3 length is 16 residues. Trimming left V 1 base short and J 7 bases short, with 20 bases between.

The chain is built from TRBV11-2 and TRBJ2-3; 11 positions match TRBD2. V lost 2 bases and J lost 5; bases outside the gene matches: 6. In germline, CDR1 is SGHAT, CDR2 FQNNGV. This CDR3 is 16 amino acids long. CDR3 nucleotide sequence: TGTGCCAGCAGCTTATTAGCGGGGGGGAGGGTAGATACGCAGTATTTT. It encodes CASSLLAGGRVDTQYF.

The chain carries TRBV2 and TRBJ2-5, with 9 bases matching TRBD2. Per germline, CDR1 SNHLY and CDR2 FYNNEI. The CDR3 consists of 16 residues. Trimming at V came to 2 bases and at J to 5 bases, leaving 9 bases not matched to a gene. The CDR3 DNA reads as TGTGCCAGCAGTGAAAGAATGGCGGGGGGGCCCGAGACCCAGTACTTC. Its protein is CASSERMAGGPETQYF.

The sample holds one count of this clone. This CDR3 reads CASRTAGATNEKLFF. The CDR3 DNA reads TGTGCCAGCAGGACGGCGGGCGCGACAAATGAAAAACTGTTTTTT. This chain uses TRBV28 with TRBJ1-4; no firm D call. Germline loops: CDR1 MDHEN, CDR2 SYDVKM. Trimming cost V 6 bases and J 5 bases, with 16 bases left between them. This CDR3 region has 15 residues.

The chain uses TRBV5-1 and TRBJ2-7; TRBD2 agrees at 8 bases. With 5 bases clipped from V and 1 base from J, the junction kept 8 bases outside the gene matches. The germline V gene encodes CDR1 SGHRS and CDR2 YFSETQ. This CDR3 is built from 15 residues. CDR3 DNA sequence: TGCGCCAGCAGGAATGCGGGGGGCGAGTCCTACGAGCAGTACTTC. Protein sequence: CASRNAGGESYEQYF.

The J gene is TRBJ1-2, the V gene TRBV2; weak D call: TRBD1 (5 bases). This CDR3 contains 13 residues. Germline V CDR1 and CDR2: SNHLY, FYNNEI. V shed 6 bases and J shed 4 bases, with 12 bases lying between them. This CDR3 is CASRGGLIYGYTF. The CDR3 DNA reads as TGTGCCAGCAGGGGGGGACTGATCTATGGCTACACCTTC.

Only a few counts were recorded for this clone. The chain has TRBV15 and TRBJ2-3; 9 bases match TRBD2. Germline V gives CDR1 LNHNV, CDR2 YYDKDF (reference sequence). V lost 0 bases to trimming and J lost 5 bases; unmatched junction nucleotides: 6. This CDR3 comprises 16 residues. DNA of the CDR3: TGTGCCACCAGCAGAGATTCGTCGCGGGAGGGAGATACGCAGTATTTT. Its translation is CATSRDSSREGDTQYF. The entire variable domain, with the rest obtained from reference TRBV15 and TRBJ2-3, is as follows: DAMVIQNPRYQVTQFGKPVTLSCSQTLNHNVMYWYQQKSSQAPKLLFHYYDKDFNNEADTPDNFQSRRPNTSFCFLDIRSPGLGDTAMYLCATSRDSSREGDTQYFGPGTRLTVL.

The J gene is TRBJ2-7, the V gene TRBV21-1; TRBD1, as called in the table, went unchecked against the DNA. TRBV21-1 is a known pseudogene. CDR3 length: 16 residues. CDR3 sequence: CASSIGTGVILPEQYF. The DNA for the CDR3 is TGTGCCAGCAGCATTGGGACAGGGGTCATCCTACCCGAGCAGTACTTC.

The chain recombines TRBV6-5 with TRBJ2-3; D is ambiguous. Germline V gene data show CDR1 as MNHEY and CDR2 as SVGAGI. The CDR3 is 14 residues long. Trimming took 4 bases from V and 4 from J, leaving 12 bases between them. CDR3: CASSSPGLPDTQYF. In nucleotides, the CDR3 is TGTGCCAGCAGTTCCCCAGGTCTCCCAGATACGCAGTATTTT.